This TCR beta chain was observed in a study of cytomegalovirus exposure and HLA in healthy donors. Trimming left V 2 bases short and J 6 bases short, with 25 bases between. Germline values: CDR1 KGHSH, CDR2 LQKENI. This CDR3 region has 18 residues. As for this clone: Its antigen is not identified.

Findings and caveats of the study: There were some public TCRs occurring in many donors, but most TCR sequences were rare. Testing in vitro showed a few CMV-associated chains specific for CMV antigens. The authors listed roughly 150 TCR beta chains as cytomegalovirus-associated.

Using immunoSEQ multiplex PCR, the repertoire was profiled, and TCRdb retains in-frame clones only, with some absent. The data show some 140,000 clones, less than 90% seen once. The donors were members of the approximately 120-subject validation cohort (separate from the roughly 700-subject first cohort). Sequencing was performed on PBMCs. V usage is TRBV18 and J usage is TRBJ1-2; D perhaps matches TRBD1 (6 bases). The sequence came from a man between 18 and 35 years old in good health and CMV-seropositive. The CDR3 DNA reads as TGTGCCAGCTCACCATCCAACGTCATGGGGGGGCAGGGAGATGGCTACACCTTC. It encodes CASSPSNVMGGQGDGYTF.